This T cell receptor beta chain was sequenced for a study of lymphopenia after photon versus proton radiotherapy. TCRdb keeps only in-frame clones here, not all; method: immunoSEQ multiplex PCR. The table records 70,000 to 95,000 clones, about four fifths of them present only once. This clone was seen only a few times. Trimming left V 5 bases short and J 5 bases short, with 8 bases between. Germline V lookup: CDR1 SGHDT, CDR2 YYEEEE. The CDR3 runs 11 residues. This clonotype was obtained from a man aged 55 to 70 with pancreatic cancer. This chain joins TRBV5-6 and TRBJ2-7; no clear D gene. Source: peripheral blood, taken from a patient treated with proton-based radiotherapy. The DNA for the CDR3 is TGTGCCAGCAGACTTGCTGACGAGCAGTACTTC. The encoded protein is CASRLADEQYF.